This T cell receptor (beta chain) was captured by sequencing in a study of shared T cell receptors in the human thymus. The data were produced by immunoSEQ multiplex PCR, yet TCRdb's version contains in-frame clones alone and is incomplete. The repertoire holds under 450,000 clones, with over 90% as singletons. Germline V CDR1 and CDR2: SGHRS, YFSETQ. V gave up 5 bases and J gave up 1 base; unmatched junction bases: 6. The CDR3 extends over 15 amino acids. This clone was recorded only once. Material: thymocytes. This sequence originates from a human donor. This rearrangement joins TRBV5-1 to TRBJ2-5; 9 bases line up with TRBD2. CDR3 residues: CASSWTSVTQETQYF. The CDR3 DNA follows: TGCGCCAGCAGTTGGACTAGCGTTACCCAAGAGACCCAGTACTTC. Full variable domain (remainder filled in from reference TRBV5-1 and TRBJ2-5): KAGVTQTPRYLIKTRGQQVTLSCSPISGHRSVSWYQQTPGQGLQFLFEYFSETQRNKGNFPGRFSGRQFSNSRSEMNVSTLELGDSALYLCASSWTSVTQETQYFGPGTRLLVL.